This T cell receptor (beta chain) comes out of a study of response to subunit inactivated influenza vaccine. The study's findings and limits: After each seasonal influenza vaccination, few new T cells are recruited, the authors suggested.

TCRdb reprocessed the RT-PCR reads with MiXCR, giving one entry per CDR3 protein. Among 400,000 to 650,000 distinct CDR3 sequences listed, around 7.7% were seen once. On this clonotype itself: The antigen is unknown.

Trimming shortened V by 4 bases and J by 8 bases, and 17 bases separated the two germline ends. This CDR3 has 14 amino acids. The rearrangement links TRBV12-3 or TRBV12-4 to TRBJ1-2; D is undetermined. This sequence originates from a man aged 50 to 69 who received an inactivated influenza vaccine. This material consisted of PBMCs from blood, taken around 25 months after vaccination. The CDR3 loop is CASSSLESLEGYTF. The CDR3 bases are TGTGCCAGCAGTTCTTTGGAGAGTCTCGAGGGCTACACCTTC.